This T cell receptor (beta chain) was found in a study of identical twins (dated by TCRdb to the mid-2010s). Regarding the study in general: The study deep-sequenced TCR alpha and beta repertoires from monozygotic twins, unrelated adults of various ages and cord blood to test whether fetal clonotypes persist. To rule out contamination, the twin experiments were replicated at different times with different library preparation protocols. The paper's findings and limits, for the study overall: The excess sharing between twins in beta out-of-frame sequences was weaker because fewer shared sequences reduced the signal-to-noise ratio. In monozygotic twins, recombination models systematically underestimated out-of-frame TCR alpha sharing, but the models matched the sharing seen between unrelated individuals. Abundant cord blood beta clonotypes had fewer insertions, young adult naive repertoires showed a similar but weaker trend, and memory repertoires showed no such trend. Invariant T cells such as MAIT and iNKT could partly confound zero-insertion analyses, although diverse VJ usage argued against such confounding for most clonotypes. Because the same donors could not be followed over many years, conclusions were based on cross-sectional statistical analysis. Compared with coincidental sharing between unrelated individuals, out-of-frame TCR alpha sequences shared between twins had an excess of sequences with low generation probability.

Library method: 5' RACE. This sample was sequenced with an Illumina HiSeq 2000. Template switching introduced a universal primer binding site; the final cDNA contained a unique molecular identifier, enabling accurate counting of TCR cDNA molecules. Specific primers in the conserved constant-segment region were used to synthesize first-strand cDNA for TCR alpha and beta chains. To control for contamination, every cDNA library was double barcoded, receiving both a SMART-Mk sample barcode and Illumina barcodes. TruSeq adapter sequences, together with Illumina sample barcodes, were added in two successive PCR steps. Sequencing of the TCR alpha and beta cDNA libraries was done on the Illumina HiSeq platform using custom primers. The authors processed their data as follows. Raw reads were processed with MiGEC to extract unique molecular identifiers, and MiXCR was used to determine CDR3 positions. Recombination models were inferred per individual with the repgenHMM and IGoR tools using an EM algorithm. The analysis of shared clonotypes was done with the tcR package in R, with sharing normalized by the product of cloneset sizes. To study raw recombination free of thymic and clonal selection effects, out-of-frame nonproductive sequences were analyzed. The public reads were reanalyzed by TCRdb: fastp trimming at Q25, MiXCR alignment, in-frame beta chains only. One record per CDR3 amino acid sequence lists the most common genes and DNA. TCRdb's processing, not the authors' own work, is the source of the V and J calls. The sample yields a few hundred thousand distinct CDR3 sequences; 9.6% were counted once. The ten largest account for under 3% of the sample.

Every donor in the study was a healthy Caucasian. The twin cohort comprised three pairs of female monozygotic twins, all aged about 18 to 29 years. Peripheral blood mononuclear cells were used as the source from which RNA for TCR libraries was isolated. From a lookup of the germline V gene, CDR1 and CDR2 are SGHAT and FQNNGV. Clipping removes 3 bases from V and 8 bases from J, with 8 as the unmatched junction base count. The CDR3 goes from the cysteine to the phenylalanine over 16 residues. Only the CDR3 region is kept as DNA, spanning 48 bases read in frame from base 1. A remark on this clonotype: The antigen this receptor binds is unknown. Base qualities are missing; no much larger clone stands one base away.

The data were also submitted as part of a second study, on yellow fever vaccine responses in identical twins. As the second paper documents: The T cell response to vaccination in identical twins was reported by the authors to appear partly convergent and partly personalized. The study precisely tracked vaccine-responding T cell clones in identical twins.

The specimen sequenced was PBMCs. This TCR was recovered from a woman aged 18-29 years in good health. The chain employs TRBV11-2 and TRBJ2-1, with TRBD2 identical over 12 junction bases. The CDR3 is CASSFPSGGAKDEQFF. The sequence in DNA is TGTGCCAGCAGCTTTCCTAGCGGGGGGGCGAAGGATGAGCAGTTCTTC.